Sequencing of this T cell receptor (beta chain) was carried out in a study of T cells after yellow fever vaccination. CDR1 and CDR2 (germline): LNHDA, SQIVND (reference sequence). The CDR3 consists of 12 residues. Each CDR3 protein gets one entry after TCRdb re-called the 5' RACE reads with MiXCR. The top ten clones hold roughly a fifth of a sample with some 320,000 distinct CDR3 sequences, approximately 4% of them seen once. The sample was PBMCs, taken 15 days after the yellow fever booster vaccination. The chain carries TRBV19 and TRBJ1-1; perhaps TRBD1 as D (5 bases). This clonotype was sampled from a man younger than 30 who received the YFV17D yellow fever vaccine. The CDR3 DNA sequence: TGTGGGAATGGGGGAGGCGACACTGAAGCTTTCTTT. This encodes CGNGGGDTEAFF.